What follows are 29 T cell receptor beta chains derived from one specimen sequenced in a study of cytomegalovirus exposure and HLA in healthy donors. It was with 60 Vbeta and 13 Jbeta primers that the PCR ran. Repertoires were generated with immunoSEQ multiplex PCR, while TCRdb's copy carries only in-frame clones and drops some. Listed are over 100,000 clones; 3.7% falls within the top ten. Material: PBMCs. All receptors come from a man aged 30 to 39 in good health and CMV-seronegative.

Concerning this clone itself: This CDR3 is also generated by other DNA sequences in the sample. The chain couples TRBV15 to TRBJ2-5, with 10 bases identical to TRBD1. The end of the DNA fits TRBJ2-7 better, so the J call may be wrong. There are 13 residues in the CDR3. Germline assignment: CDR1 LNHNV and CDR2 YYDKDF (reference sequence). The CDR3 DNA sequence: TGTGCCACCAGCAGGGACAGGGGGTACGAGCAGTACTTC. The encoded protein is CATSRDRGYEQYF.

With regard to this clone: This same CDR3 is encoded by further DNA sequences in the sample. The gene calls are TRBV18 and TRBJ2-2, with TRBD1 matching over 8 bases. J gave up 2 bases and V 6 bases, and 5 bases lay outside the gene matches. The CDR3 is 15 residues long. Germline V gives CDR1 KGHSH, CDR2 LQKENI. CDR3 region: CASSAGTGNTGELFF. DNA for the CDR3: TGTGCCAGCTCGGCCGGGACAGGTAACACCGGGGAGCTGTTTTTT.

This sequence joins TRBV5-1 and TRBJ2-3; 8 bases align to TRBD2. Germline loops: CDR1 SGHRS, CDR2 YFSETQ. The CDR3 runs 18 residues. J was trimmed by 8 bases and V by 3 bases; bases with no gene match: 20. In nucleotides, the CDR3 is TGCGCCAGCAGCTCTGGCCCGGGACTAGGGACAAATTTAGGTACGCAGTATTTT. Protein sequence: CASSSGPGLGTNLGTQYF.

This sequence joins TRBV6-5 and TRBJ2-5; 7 bases agree with TRBD2. The DNA end is more similar to TRBJ2-7, so the J call may be wrong. The CDR3 consists of 15 residues. Germline loops: CDR1 MNHEY, CDR2 SVGAGI. CDR3 nucleotide sequence: TGTGCCAGCAGTTACTCGACGGAGGGAGGGTCCGAGCAGTACTTC. Translation: CASSYSTEGGSEQYF.

The chain joins TRBV5-4 to TRBJ1-4; maybe TRBD1 (5 bases). Looked up from germline, CDR1 is SGHNT and CDR2 is YYREEE (reference sequence). This CDR3 region has 16 residues. The V gene lost 4 bases and the J gene lost 4 bases, with 17 bases spanning the gap. The DNA of the CDR3 is TGTGCCAGCAGCCTAGGGGTAGAAGGAATTAATGAAAAACTGTTTTTT. Translating it yields CASSLGVEGINEKLFF.

V gene TRBV7-9 combines with J gene TRBJ1-2; 7 nucleotides align to TRBD1. Germline CDR1 reads SEHNR; CDR2 reads FQNEAQ (reference sequence). The CDR3 consists of 14 residues. Trimming removed 3 bases from V and 6 bases from J; junction bases left unmatched: 7. Written as DNA, the CDR3 is TGTGCCAGCAGCTTTAAGGGGGCCCCCAATGGCTACACCTTC. Protein product: CASSFKGAPNGYTF.

The chain links TRBV5-1 to TRBJ2-5; 12 nucleotides line up with TRBD2. Germline CDR1 reads SGHRS; CDR2 reads YFSETQ. Losses at the gene ends were 4 bases for V and 1 base for J; bases not matched to a gene: 5. CDR3 length: 16 residues. DNA for the CDR3: TGCGCCAGCAGCGTTACTAGCGGGGGGTCCCAAGAGACCCAGTACTTC. Translation: CASSVTSGGSQETQYF.

The CDR3 sequence: CASSFTGSQPAEQFF. DNA for the CDR3: TGCGCCAGCAGCTTTACAGGGTCGCAACCGGCCGAGCAGTTCTTC. This chain uses TRBV5-1 with TRBJ2-1; tentatively, D is TRBD1 (6 bases). CDR1 is SGHRS and CDR2 is YFSETQ in the germline V gene. The V and J ends lost 2 bases and 10 bases respectively, with 19 bases between them. The CDR3 totals 15 residues.

V and J are TRBV15 and TRBJ2-5, with D perhaps TRBD1 (6 bases). The CDR3 has 13 residues. V gave up 5 bases and J gave up 2 bases, with 9 bases separating them. CDR1 is LNHNV, CDR2 YYDKDF, per germline (reference sequence). The CDR3 DNA reads as TGTGCCACCAGCGGACAGTTACAAGAGACCCAGTACTTC. This encodes CATSGQLQETQYF.

CDR3 in amino acids: CAISPGTGGTGELFF. CDR3 nucleotides: TGTGCCATCAGCCCCGGGACAGGAGGAACCGGGGAGCTGTTTTTT. V gene TRBV10-3 combines with J gene TRBJ2-2; TRBD1 agrees at 8 bases. Germline V gene sequence: CDR1 ENHRY, CDR2 SYGVKD. This CDR3 is built from 15 residues. The junction had 8 bases not matched to a gene; V was cut back by 6 bases and J by 5 bases.

The chain carries TRBV28 and TRBJ2-7, with a possible D match to TRBD1 (6 bases). V lost 2 bases, J lost 3 bases, and 11 bases lay in between. The CDR3 length is 14 residues. The germline CDR1 and CDR2 sequences are MDHEN and SYDVKM. Here the CDR3 reads CASSLVAGDYEQYF. CDR3 nucleotide sequence: TGTGCCAGCAGTTTAGTGGCAGGGGACTACGAGCAGTACTTC.

This rearrangement joins TRBV7-2 to TRBJ2-5; D might be TRBD2 (6 bases). This CDR3 has 15 amino acids. V shed 11 bases and J shed 5 bases, with 24 bases lying between them. Germline assignment: CDR1 SGHTA and CDR2 FQGNSA. DNA of the CDR3: TGTGCCTCCCTTCTGCGGGGTGGTGTATCGGAGACCCAGTACTTC. Amino acid sequence: CASLLRGGVSETQYF.

J is TRBJ2-5 and V is TRBV14, with a tentative D call TRBD2 (5 bases). Trimming removed 1 base from V and 1 base from J, with 7 bases in between. This CDR3 region has 14 residues. The germline V gene has CDR1 SGHDN and CDR2 FVKESK. The CDR3 here is CASSQGGFQETQYF. CDR3 coding DNA: TGTGCCAGCAGCCAAGGCGGGTTCCAAGAGACCCAGTACTTC.

CDR3 region: CASSLKRDNYGYTF. DNA of the CDR3: TGTGCCAGCAGCTTGAAAAGAGATAACTATGGCTACACCTTC. The rearrangement joins TRBV5-4 to TRBJ1-2, with no clear D. Trimming removed 1 base from V and 1 base from J, with 8 bases in between. The CDR3 contains 14 residues. Germline loops: CDR1 SGHNT, CDR2 YYREEE (reference sequence).

The chain joins TRBV7-9 to TRBJ1-6, with unresolved D. Trimming removed 3 bases from V and 1 base from J, with 10 bases in between. The CDR3 consists of 16 residues. CDR1 and CDR2 from the germline V gene are SEHNR and FQNEAQ (reference sequence). The CDR3: CASSFQLSSYNSPLHF. Written as DNA, the CDR3 is TGTGCCAGCAGCTTTCAACTGAGTTCCTATAATTCACCCCTCCACTTT.

Worth noting for this clone: At one boundary the junction diverges from the germline segment, which might be a read error. The chain couples TRBV30 to TRBJ1-4; D not resolved. The CDR3 is made up of 14 amino acids. Germline-derived CDR1 and CDR2 are GTSNPN and SVGIG (reference sequence). Here the CDR3 reads CAWSAWPSNEKLFF. The CDR3 nucleotides read TGTGCCTGGAGTGCCTGGCCGAGTAATGAAAAACTATTTTTT.

The chain uses TRBV5-4 and TRBJ2-3; 11 nucleotides agree with TRBD2. The CDR3 has 14 residues. V shed 2 bases, J shed 6 bases, and the junction held 2 bases outside the gene matches. The germline V gene has CDR1 SGHNT and CDR2 YYREEE (reference sequence). The CDR3: CASSFSGGADTQYF. The CDR3, as DNA: TGTGCCAGCAGCTTTAGCGGGGGGGCTGATACGCAGTATTTT.

The chain couples TRBV5-1 to TRBJ2-3, with D perhaps matching TRBD2 (5 bases). This CDR3 contains 16 residues. Trimming took off 1 base at V and 3 bases at J, with 15 bases between the two ends. Germline CDR1 and CDR2: SGHRS and YFSETQ. CDR3 sequence (DNA): TGCGCCAGCAGCTTGCTAAGGGATAGGAGGACAGATACGCAGTATTTT. Translated, it gives CASSLLRDRRTDTQYF.

This chain links TRBV29-1 with TRBJ1-2, with TRBD1 matching 9 bases. Per germline, CDR1 SQVTM and CDR2 ANQGSEA. The CDR3 extends over 14 amino acids. The J segment lost 4 bases and the V segment lost 4 bases, leaving 7 bases of the junction unmatched. Here the CDR3 reads CSVAPGQGFYGYTF. In nucleotides, the CDR3 is TGCAGCGTTGCGCCGGGACAGGGTTTCTATGGCTACACCTTC.

V is TRBV18 and J is TRBJ1-3, with D maybe TRBD1 (6 bases). Germline V gives CDR1 KGHSH, CDR2 LQKENI. V shed 1 base and J shed 0 bases, with 13 bases lying between them. This CDR3 is 17 amino acids long. CDR3 sequence: CASSPRTGSSSGNTIYF. The DNA of the CDR3 is TGTGCCAGCTCACCACGTACAGGGTCATCCTCTGGAAACACCATATATTTT.

The chain employs TRBV5-1 and TRBJ2-7; D is unclear. In germline, CDR1 is SGHRS, CDR2 YFSETQ. This CDR3 has 12 residues. The V end lost 5 bases, the J end lost 3 bases, and 9 bases lay between the germline ends. CDR3 DNA sequence: TGCGCCAGCAGACAGATCTTCTACGAGCAGTACTTC. It is translated as CASRQIFYEQYF. Full variable domain (rest looked up from reference TRBV5-1 and TRBJ2-7): KAGVTQTPRYLIKTRGQQVTLSCSPISGHRSVSWYQQTPGQGLQFLFEYFSETQRNKGNFPGRFSGRQFSNSRSEMNVSTLELGDSALYLCASRQIFYEQYFGPGTRLTVT.

The CDR3 region has the DNA TGTGCCAGCAGCGTAGTGGGGGCCCCACAAGAGACCCAGTACTTC. Residues: CASSVVGAPQETQYF. This sequence joins TRBV9 and TRBJ2-5; possibly TRBD1 for D (6 bases). Germline V gives CDR1 SGDLS, CDR2 YYNGEE. This CDR3 is built from 15 residues. Trimming removed 0 bases at V and 2 bases at J, with 11 bases between. Together with reference TRBV9 and TRBJ2-5, the CDR3 gives the full variable domain: DSGVTQTPKHLITATGQRVTLRCSPRSGDLSVYWYQQSLDQGLQFLIQYYNGEERAKGNILERFSAQQFPDLHSELNLSSLELGDSALYFCASSVVGAPQETQYFGPGTRLLVL.

The chain couples TRBV5-1 to TRBJ2-5; TRBD1 matches 7 bases. With V trimmed by 4 bases and J by 7 bases, 10 bases remained unmatched. Germline V gives CDR1 SGHRS, CDR2 YFSETQ. This CDR3 region has 14 residues. The CDR3 DNA follows: TGCGCCAGCAGCCAAGTTACAGGGGTAGGGACCCAGTACTTC. Residues: CASSQVTGVGTQYF.

The CDR3 DNA reads TGTGCCAGCAGCCTCGAATGGCGGGAACGGAAAGCTTTCTTT. It specifies CASSLEWRERKAFF. The J gene is TRBJ1-1, the V gene TRBV7-9; D not certain. CDR1 and CDR2 (germline): SEHNR, FQNEAQ (reference sequence). V lost 5 bases and J lost 9, with 19 bases in between. The CDR3 sequence is 14 residues long. Drawing the rest from reference TRBV7-9 and TRBJ1-1, the complete variable domain is DTGVSQNPRHKITKRGQNVTFRCDPISEHNRLYWYRQTLGQGPEFLTYFQNEAQLEKSRLLSDRFSAERPKGSFSTLEIQRTEQGDSAMYLCASSLEWRERKAFFGQGTRLTVV.

The V call is TRBV20-1, the J call TRBJ1-2, with a tentative D call TRBD1 (5 bases). Trimming cost V 5 bases and J 5 bases, with 9 bases left between them. The CDR3 has 11 residues. Germline V gene sequence: CDR1 DFQATT, CDR2 SNEGSKA (reference sequence). DNA for the CDR3: TGCAGTGCTCAGGGCCCGTATGGCTACACCTTC. Translation gives CSAQGPYGYTF.

This chain uses TRBV18 with TRBJ1-1; 9 positions agree with TRBD1. The CDR3 is made up of 16 amino acids. The germline gives CDR1 KGHSH, CDR2 LQKENI. J lost 4 bases, V lost 4 bases, and 10 bases had no gene match. CDR3 sequence (DNA): TGTGCCAGCTCACAACTCGGGACAGGGACTCCCACTGAAGCTTTCTTT. Translating gives CASSQLGTGTPTEAFF.

The rearrangement links TRBV7-6 to TRBJ2-2, with a weak D call TRBD1 (6 bases). The CDR3 totals 16 residues. Germline assignment: CDR1 SGHVS and CDR2 FNYEAQ. The V and J ends lost 3 bases and 3 bases respectively, with 14 bases between them. The CDR3 region is CASSFKQGYHTGELFF. For the CDR3, the DNA is TGTGCCAGCAGCTTTAAACAGGGATATCACACCGGGGAGCTGTTTTTT.

This chain joins TRBV7-6 and TRBJ1-4; D possibly corresponds to TRBD1 (6 bases). The CDR3 is made up of 15 amino acids. V dropped 3 bases and J dropped 0 bases, with 8 bases sitting between them. Germline-derived CDR1 and CDR2 are SGHVS and FNYEAQ. The CDR3 loop is CASSFRTATNEKLFF. The DNA of the CDR3 is TGTGCCAGCAGCTTTAGGACAGCAACTAATGAAAAACTGTTTTTT.

V is TRBV6-1 and J is TRBJ1-5, with D tentatively TRBD1 (6 bases). Germline V gene data show CDR1 as MNHNS and CDR2 as SASEGT. The V gene lost 6 bases and the J gene lost 7 bases, with 16 bases spanning the gap. The CDR3 has 14 residues. This CDR3 is CASSKAGVEQPQHF. DNA for the CDR3: TGTGCCAGCAGCAAAGCAGGGGTTGAGCAGCCCCAGCATTTT.